This T cell receptor beta chain stems from a study of blood T cell repertoires in COVID-19 (dated by TCRdb to 2020 to 2021). About the study as a whole: Collaborator samples came from the United States, Italy and Spain and covered acute and convalescent phases of COVID-19. The prospective study material was composed of cDNA or gDNA derived from T cells, B-cell-depleted T cells, or PBMCs. Deeply sampled blood TCRbeta repertoires from subjects exposed to, actively infected with, or recovered from COVID-19 were included in the dataset. The repertoires were released in a freely available public database intended as a resource for research on the immune response to SARS-CoV-2. The samples were drawn from two sources: the first 160 participants of the ongoing ImmuneRACE study, and over 950 subjects contributed by 6 global collaborators. Sample metadata almost always included a de-identified subject ID, COVID-19 status, age in years and sex. Where HLA class I and class II types were available, the types were taken from metadata supplied by the sample provider, not from assay-based typing. What the research found in general, with its limitations: How much clinical and demographic metadata was included differed by source and by participant, and the metadata was provided uncurated.

Enrolling through a virtual design, the prospective study's participants ranged in age from roughly 18 to 90 years and lived across about two dozen United States geographic areas. Cohort assignment in the prospective study relied on participant-reported clinical history from a screening survey and a study questionnaire. In the prospective study, mobile phlebotomists collected whole blood, serum and a nasopharyngeal or oropharyngeal swab from each participant. Over a 2-month period, participants in the prospective study had the option of providing additional blood draws and questionnaires. Before DNA extraction, prospective study blood samples were shipped either frozen or at room temperature. TCRbeta CDR3 regions were amplified from genomic DNA using the immunoSEQ Assay, a bias-controlled multiplex PCR. Per the original workflow: Nucleated cell counts per sample were estimated from amplification of reference gene primers within the assay. To quantify the absolute abundance of each unique TCRbeta CDR3 rearrangement, sequence reads were collapsed and filtered. For each sample, productive Simpson clonality was calculated as the square root of Simpson's diversity index across productive rearrangements. This immuneACCESS table, as held by TCRdb, lists in-frame sequences with V and J called but not all clones. Of the missing ones, under half trace to an unresolved V gene in checked studies; the others have no known cause. The V and J calls and clone size were taken over from that table, and D and trimming were inferred from the DNA. This sample has about 240,000 clones in its table, and approximately 83% of those were observed once. The leading ten clones occupy 3.3% of the sample.

A note on this clone: Its antigen is not yet known. Base qualities are not provided; no much larger clone lies one nucleotide away.

The sequence derives from a woman aged 40-49 years with acute COVID-19. The specimen sequenced was PBMCs or T cells enriched from blood (not recorded which).

The bases are TGTGCCAGCAGCTTGGAAGGGGTCTATAATTCACCCCTCCACTTT. Translation gives CASSLEGVYNSPLHF. Here the chain combines TRBV5-6 and TRBJ1-6; a tentative D match to TRBD1 spans 5 bases. Trimming at the junction amounts to 0 bases on V and 3 bases on J, and the germline ends lie 7 bases apart. For CDR1 and CDR2, the germline V gene lists SGHDT and YYEEEE. The CDR3 measures 15 amino acids from cysteine to phenylalanine. Here the CDR3 DNA is all that survives: 45 bases in frame from base 1.